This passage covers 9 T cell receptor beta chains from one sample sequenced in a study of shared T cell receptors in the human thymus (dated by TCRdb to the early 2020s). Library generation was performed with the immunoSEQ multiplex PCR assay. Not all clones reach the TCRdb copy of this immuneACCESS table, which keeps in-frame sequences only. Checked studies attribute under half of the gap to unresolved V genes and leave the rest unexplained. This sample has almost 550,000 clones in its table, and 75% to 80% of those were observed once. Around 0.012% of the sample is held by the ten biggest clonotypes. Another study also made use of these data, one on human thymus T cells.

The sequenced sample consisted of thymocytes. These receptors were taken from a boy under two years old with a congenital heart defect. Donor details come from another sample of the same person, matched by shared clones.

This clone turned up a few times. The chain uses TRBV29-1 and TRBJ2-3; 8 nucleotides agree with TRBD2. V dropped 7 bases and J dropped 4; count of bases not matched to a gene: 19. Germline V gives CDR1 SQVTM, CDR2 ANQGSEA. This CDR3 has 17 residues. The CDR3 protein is CSAYVVASGQTPDTQYF. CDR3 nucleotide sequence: TGCAGCGCCTACGTTGTAGCTAGCGGGCAGACCCCAGATACGCAGTATTTT.

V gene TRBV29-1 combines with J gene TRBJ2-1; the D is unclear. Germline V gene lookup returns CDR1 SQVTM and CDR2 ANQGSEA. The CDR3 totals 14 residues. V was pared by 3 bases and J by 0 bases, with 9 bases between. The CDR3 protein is CSVEKHPSYNEQFF. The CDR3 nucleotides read TGCAGCGTTGAGAAACACCCCTCCTACAATGAGCAGTTCTTC.

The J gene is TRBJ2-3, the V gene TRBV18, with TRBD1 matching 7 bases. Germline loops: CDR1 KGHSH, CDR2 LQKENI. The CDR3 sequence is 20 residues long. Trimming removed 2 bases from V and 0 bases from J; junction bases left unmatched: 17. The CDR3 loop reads CASSPLPGQPILPSTDTQYF. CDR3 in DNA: TGTGCCAGCTCACCATTGCCGGGACAGCCGATCTTGCCTAGCACAGATACGCAGTATTTT.

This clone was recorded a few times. CDR3 protein: CASSPQGGWGNTIYF. The CDR3 coding sequence is TGTGCCAGCAGTCCCCAAGGGGGTTGGGGAAACACCATATATTTT. The V and J genes are TRBV27 and TRBJ1-3, with D possibly TRBD1 on 6 matching bases. V gave up 5 bases and J gave up 4 bases, with 15 bases separating them. The CDR3 sequence is 15 residues long. Germline assignment: CDR1 MNHEY and CDR2 SMNVEV (reference sequence).

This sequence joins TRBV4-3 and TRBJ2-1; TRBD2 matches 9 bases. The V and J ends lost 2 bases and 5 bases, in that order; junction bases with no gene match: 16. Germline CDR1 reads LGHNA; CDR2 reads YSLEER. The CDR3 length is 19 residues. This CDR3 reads CASSQYPYPGSGRDNEQFF. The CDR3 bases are TGCGCCAGCAGCCAATACCCTTACCCCGGTAGCGGGAGAGACAATGAGCAGTTCTTC.

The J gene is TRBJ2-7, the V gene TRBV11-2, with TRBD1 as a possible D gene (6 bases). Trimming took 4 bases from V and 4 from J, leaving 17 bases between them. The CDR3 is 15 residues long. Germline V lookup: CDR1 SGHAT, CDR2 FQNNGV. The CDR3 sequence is CASSSMWTDLYEQYF. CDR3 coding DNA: TGTGCCAGCAGCTCGATGTGGACAGACCTATACGAGCAGTACTTC.

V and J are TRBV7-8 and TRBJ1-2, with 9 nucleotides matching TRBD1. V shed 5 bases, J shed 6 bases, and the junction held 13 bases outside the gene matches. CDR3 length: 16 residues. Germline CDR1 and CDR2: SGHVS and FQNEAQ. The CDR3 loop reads CASSRRDRVRRDGYTF. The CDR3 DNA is TGTGCCAGCAGCCGCCGGGACAGGGTCCGGAGGGATGGCTACACCTTC.

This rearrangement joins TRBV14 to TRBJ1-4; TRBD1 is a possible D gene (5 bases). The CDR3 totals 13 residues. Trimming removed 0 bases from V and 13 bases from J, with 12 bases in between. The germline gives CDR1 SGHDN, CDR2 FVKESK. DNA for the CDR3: TGTGCCAGCAGCCAAGATGAAAGGGGTCGACTGTTTTTT. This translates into CASSQDERGRLFF.

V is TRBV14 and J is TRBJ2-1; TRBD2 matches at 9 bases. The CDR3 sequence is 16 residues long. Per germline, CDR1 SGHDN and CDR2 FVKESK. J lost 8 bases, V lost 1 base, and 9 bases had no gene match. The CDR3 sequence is CASSQVRLAGIYEQFF. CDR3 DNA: TGTGCCAGCAGCCAAGTGAGGCTAGCGGGAATATATGAGCAGTTCTTC.